This T cell receptor (beta chain) was captured in a study of shared clonotypes between healthy human individuals. Background on the study: Each donor's CD8 memory used one plate, CD8 naive two, each CD4 subset three.

The study drew its donors from healthy HIV-negative adults without recent acute infections or vaccinations. CD4+ cell separation produced CD45RA+ naive and CD45RA-negative memory subsets. With regard to this clone: What it binds is not known.

Study-level results: Sharing of clonotypes among donors was expected to vary with sequencing depth.

Method: immunoSEQ multiplex PCR; TCRdb's copy keeps in-frame clones and lacks some. Seen here are more than 2,000,000 clones, 90% to 95% observed once, and the top ten hold about 0.13%. This sequence was found in a man aged 18-30 years in good health. Specimen: naive CD4+ T cells sorted from blood. The subset here: CD45RA+ positively selected.

The CDR3 loop is CASSSLGLGGNTIYF. CDR3 bases: TGTGCCAGCAGCTCCCTAGGTCTGGGGGGAAACACCATATATTTT. This sequence joins TRBV11-2 and TRBJ1-3, with unresolved D. Per the germline V gene, CDR1 is SGHAT and CDR2 is FQNNGV. This CDR3 has 15 residues. V was cut by 4 bases and J by 4 bases, with 14 bases left in between.